This TCR beta chain was recorded in a study of T cells in Graves' hyperthyroidism and ophthalmopathy. Authors of the study amplified TCR beta CDR3 regions from RNA transcripts. During a first-round RT-PCR of the TCR CDR3, the HTBI primer set was used. From the multiplex PCR reads, TCRdb called clonotypes with MiXCR, one entry per CDR3 protein. The sample gives roughly 49,000 distinct CDR3 sequences, 45% to 65% of which show up once; 34% is in the top ten. CDR1 SNHLY and CDR2 FYNNEI come from the germline V gene. The CDR3 runs 12 residues. Trimming removed 10 bases at V and 3 bases at J, with 12 bases between.

This TCR was sampled from a man younger than 30 with Graves' hyperthyroidism. The genes are TRBV2 and TRBJ1-2; D gene uncertain. Sequences were obtained from peripheral blood or thyroid tissue (not recorded which). Here the CDR3 DNA reads TGTGCCACACAGATCCACGACTATGGCTACACCTTC. It specifies CATQIHDYGYTF.